The present T cell receptor beta chain was sequenced within a study of blood T cell repertoires in COVID-19. As processed by the authors: Using reference gene primer amplification, nucleated cell counts were estimated. Using immunoSEQ multiplex PCR, the repertoire was profiled, and TCRdb retains in-frame clones only, with some absent. V and J calls plus clone size are reproduced from that table; the DNA served to infer D and trimming. The data hold about 38,000 clones, with about 87% observed a single time. The CDR3 is 12 residues long. From germline, CDR1 is ENHRY and CDR2 SYGVKD. Trimming took 4 bases from V and 2 from J, leaving 5 bases between them.

The sequenced material came from peripheral blood. The receptor was isolated from a human donor in a cohort sampled during active COVID-19. This sequence joins TRBV10-3 and TRBJ1-2; a possible D gene is TRBD1 (5 bases). Here the CDR3 reads CAISGQNYGYTF. The CDR3 nucleotides are TGTGCCATCAGTGGACAGAACTATGGCTACACCTTC.